What follows are 29 T cell receptor beta chains derived from one specimen sequenced in a study of cytomegalovirus exposure and HLA in healthy donors (dated by TCRdb to between 2016 and 2019). Library preparation was by the immunoSEQ multiplex PCR assay. The multiplex PCR relied on a mix of 60 forward primers for TCR Vbeta segments and 13 reverse primers for TCR Jbeta segments. Drawn from immuneACCESS, this table holds only the in-frame rearrangements with V and J called that TCRdb kept. Clones are partly lost; checked studies trace under half to an unresolved V gene and leave the rest unexplained. The sample records roughly 160,000 clones, almost 75% of which are singletons. The ten largest clones represent roughly 5.4% of the sample. The sample consisted of PBMCs. The source is a woman aged 18 to 35 in good health and CMV-seropositive.

This clone has only a few counts. The chain has TRBV29-1 and TRBJ1-2, with 7 bases identical to TRBD1. Germline CDR1 is SQVTM and CDR2 is ANQGSEA. The CDR3 extends over 12 amino acids. V gave up 5 bases and J gave up 3 bases; unmatched junction bases: 3. CDR3 in amino acids: CSVRTGDYGYTF. The CDR3 region has the DNA TGCAGCGTTAGAACAGGGGACTATGGCTACACCTTC.

This CDR3 reads CAISERVQEGSREQYF. The CDR3 nucleotides read TGTGCCATCAGTGAGAGAGTGCAGGAAGGCTCACGCGAGCAGTACTTC. The chain has TRBV10-3 and TRBJ2-7; no firm D call. In germline, CDR1 is ENHRY, CDR2 SYGVKD. The CDR3 covers 16 residues. With 2 bases removed from V and 6 bases from J, the gap between germline ends came to 20 bases.

This chain links TRBV28 with TRBJ1-6; 7 bases line up with TRBD1. The CDR3 is 16 residues long. The germline V gene encodes CDR1 MDHEN and CDR2 SYDVKM. V dropped 5 bases and J dropped 7; count of bases not matched to a gene: 11. Written as DNA, the CDR3 is TGTGCCAGCAGTATTCAGGTGACAGGGAAAAATTCACCCCTCCACTTT. Translation gives CASSIQVTGKNSPLHF.

CDR3 loop: CASSTKAGAPDTQYF. DNA for the CDR3: TGTGCCAGCAGTACGAAAGCGGGGGCCCCAGATACGCAGTATTTT. V usage is TRBV6-5 and J usage is TRBJ2-3; TRBD2 aligns across 8 bases. V lost 5 bases, J lost 4 bases, and 8 bases stayed unmatched. The CDR3 runs to 15 residues. The germline gives CDR1 MNHEY, CDR2 SVGAGI.

The chain recombines TRBV9 with TRBJ1-2; 7 nucleotides line up with TRBD1. Germline V lookup: CDR1 SGDLS, CDR2 YYNGEE. The CDR3 runs to 14 residues. J was trimmed by 3 bases and V by 5 bases; bases with no gene match: 7. CDR3 protein: CASRDLGGDYGYTF. CDR3 nucleotide sequence: TGTGCCAGCAGGGACTTAGGGGGCGACTATGGCTACACCTTC.

This clone was counted between two and nine times. The CDR3 region is CASSQDPPGGDGNTIYF. The DNA for the CDR3 is TGCGCCAGCAGCCAAGATCCCCCGGGGGGAGATGGAAACACCATATATTTT. The chain is built from TRBV4-3 and TRBJ1-3, with D possibly being TRBD1 (5 bases). This CDR3 has 17 residues. The V gene's germline CDR1 is LGHNA and CDR2 YSLEER. Trimming took off 0 bases at V and 3 bases at J, with 15 bases between the two ends.

A few counts support this clone. The junction departs from germline at one end; a sequencing error may be responsible. The CDR3 spells CASSRIGAGRTGELFF. The CDR3 bases are TGTGCTAGCAGCCGAATTGGAGCGGGAAGGACCGGGGAGCTGTTTTTT. The rearrangement links TRBV7-7 to TRBJ2-2; 7 positions agree with TRBD2. The germline V gene encodes CDR1 SSHAT and CDR2 FNYEAQ (reference sequence). This CDR3 comprises 16 residues.

This clone was counted a single time. This chain joins TRBV6-5 and TRBJ1-6; 8 bases are a match to TRBD1. The CDR3 runs to 15 residues. Germline V gene sequence: CDR1 MNHEY, CDR2 SVGAGI. Trimming took 6 bases from V and 9 from J; bases not matched to a gene: 10. CDR3 DNA: TGTGCCAGCAGGCCTAGGACAGGGTTGGGTTCACCCCTCCACTTT. Translation gives CASRPRTGLGSPLHF.

The rearrangement links TRBV6-1 to TRBJ1-1; TRBD1 agrees at 7 bases. J lost 3 bases, V lost 7 bases, and 8 bases had no gene match. The CDR3 is 14 residues long. Per the germline V gene, CDR1 is MNHNS and CDR2 is SASEGT. The CDR3 sequence is CASTMTGMDTEAFF. CDR3 nucleotide sequence: TGTGCCAGCACGATGACAGGGATGGACACTGAAGCTTTCTTT.

This chain connects TRBV6-5 to TRBJ2-1; the D gene is possibly TRBD2 (6 bases). The CDR3 extends over 15 amino acids. Trimming took 8 bases from V and 4 from J, leaving 18 bases between them. Germline CDR1 MNHEY, CDR2 SVGAGI. CDR3 bases: TGTGCCAGCCAGATGCGCGGGGCCAGTTACAATGAGCAGTTCTTC. Amino acids: CASQMRGASYNEQFF.

The chain is built from TRBV9 and TRBJ2-5, with D possibly TRBD2 on 5 matching bases. The germline V and J ends were trimmed by 0 bases and 1 base, with 10 bases remaining between them. Germline V lookup: CDR1 SGDLS, CDR2 YYNGEE. The CDR3 covers 15 residues. CDR3 DNA sequence: TGTGCCAGCAGCGTAGGGGGAGACGTCCAAGAGACCCAGTACTTC. It codes for CASSVGGDVQETQYF.

J is TRBJ2-1 and V is TRBV13; 7 bases match TRBD2. Germline V gives CDR1 PRHDT, CDR2 FYEKMQ (reference sequence). CDR3 length: 17 amino acids. V shed 2 bases and J 7 bases; nucleotides not matched to a gene: 14. The CDR3 region has the DNA TGTGCCAGCAGCTTATCGGCGGGGGAACGAGGTTGGAATGAGCAGTTCTTC. Protein sequence: CASSLSAGERGWNEQFF.

The chain uses TRBV5-8 and TRBJ2-3; TRBD2 matches at 7 bases. Trimming took 2 bases from V and 3 from J; bases not matched to a gene: 6. CDR1 is SGHTS and CDR2 is YDEGEE in the germline V gene. This CDR3 spans 15 amino acids. CDR3 sequence: CASSFQRGKTDTQYF. The CDR3, as DNA: TGTGCCAGCAGCTTCCAGCGGGGAAAGACAGATACGCAGTATTTT.

This clone was detected only a few times. J is TRBJ2-2 and V is TRBV29-1, with D unclear. Germline assignment: CDR1 SQVTM and CDR2 ANQGSEA. The CDR3 sequence is 13 residues long. Trimming stripped 2 bases from V and 6 bases from J, with 10 bases between. CDR3 coding DNA: TGCAGCGTTGAAAAGCTTCAGGCCGGGGAGCTGTTTTTT. Translating it yields CSVEKLQAGELFF.

The gene calls are TRBV25-1 and TRBJ1-4; possibly TRBD1 for D (5 bases). Per the germline V gene, CDR1 is MGHDK and CDR2 is SYGVNS. This CDR3 is 18 amino acids long. Trimming took 4 bases from V and 3 from J, leaving 21 bases between them. CDR3 sequence (DNA): TGTGCCAGCAGTGGGACCCTGGGGGGTGCGAAAGCTAATGAAAAACTGTTTTTT. Its translation is CASSGTLGGAKANEKLFF.

This chain joins TRBV19 and TRBJ1-5; D unresolved. The CDR3 contains 15 residues. CDR1 and CDR2 (germline): LNHDA, SQIVND (reference sequence). V was cut by 4 bases and J by 4 bases, with 14 bases left in between. In DNA, the CDR3 is TGTGCCAGTAGTAGACTCTCGATTGGGAATCAGCCCCAGCATTTT. Translating it yields CASSRLSIGNQPQHF.

The chain employs TRBV6-5 and TRBJ2-1, with 7 bases fitting TRBD1. Germline CDR1 MNHEY, CDR2 SVGAGI. V trimming: 6 bases; J trimming: 7 bases; junction bases outside the gene matches: 12. This CDR3 has 15 amino acids. The CDR3 reads CASSSGQPRKNEQFF. CDR3 sequence (DNA): TGTGCCAGCAGCTCGGGACAGCCCCGAAAGAATGAGCAGTTCTTC.

With respect to this clone: Other DNA sequences within the sample encode an identical CDR3. This sequence joins TRBV29-1 and TRBJ1-1; no reliable D call. CDR1 SQVTM and CDR2 ANQGSEA come from the germline V gene. V was trimmed by 4 bases and J by 1 base, leaving 7 bases between them. The CDR3 extends over 12 amino acids. CDR3 protein: CSVGGRNTEAFF. For the CDR3, the DNA is TGCAGCGTTGGTGGGAGGAACACTGAAGCTTTCTTT.

The chain employs TRBV6-5 and TRBJ1-2; TRBD1 agrees at 9 bases. CDR3 length equals 15 residues. V was pared by 7 bases and J by 6 bases, with 12 bases of the junction left unmatched. Per the germline V gene, CDR1 is MNHEY and CDR2 is SVGAGI. The CDR3 DNA sequence: TGTGCCAGCACCGCGGGACAGGGCGCCGGGCATGGCTACACCTTC. It codes for CASTAGQGAGHGYTF.

The V and J genes are TRBV30 and TRBJ2-7; 7 bases fit TRBD1. The V gene end was trimmed by 3 bases and the J gene end by 10 bases; junction bases not matched to a gene: 12. Germline CDR1 and CDR2: GTSNPN and SVGIG (reference sequence). The CDR3 totals 13 residues. CDR3 bases: TGTGCCTGGAGGCCCGGGACAGTACCTTTTCAGTACTTC. Translated, it gives CAWRPGTVPFQYF. Based on the CDR3 plus reference TRBV30 and TRBJ2-7, the full variable domain is SQTIHQWPATLVQPVGSPLSLECTVEGTSNPNLYWYRQAAGRGLQLLFYSVGIGQISSEVPQNLSASRPQDRQFILSSKKLLLSDSGFYLCAWRPGTVPFQYFGPGTRLTVT.

V gene TRBV5-6 combines with J gene TRBJ1-2, with 8 bases that match TRBD1. The germline gives CDR1 SGHDT, CDR2 YYEEEE. This CDR3 comprises 13 residues. V lost 6 bases to trimming and J lost 4 bases; unmatched junction nucleotides: 5. CDR3 amino acids: CASTQDRVYGYTF. CDR3 in DNA: TGTGCCAGCACCCAGGACAGGGTCTATGGCTACACCTTC.

V is TRBV5-4 and J is TRBJ1-5; possibly TRBD1 for D (6 bases). Between the trimmed V and J ends, which lost 2 bases and 16 bases, there was a span of 19 bases. The CDR3 totals 13 residues. Germline lookup yields CDR1 SGHNT and CDR2 YYREEE (reference sequence). The DNA of the CDR3 is TGTGCCAGCAGCTTAGGCGTACAGGGCCGCCTACATTTT. This encodes CASSLGVQGRLHF.

Comment on this clone: The sample has other DNA sequences that encode this CDR3 too. This chain uses TRBV6-5 with TRBJ1-5; 9 nucleotides match TRBD1. Germline V gene sequence: CDR1 MNHEY, CDR2 SVGAGI. The V and J ends lost 7 bases and 3 bases, in that order; junction bases with no gene match: 7. This CDR3 has 15 amino acids. CDR3 in DNA: TGTGCCAGCAACCCGGGACAGGGATCCAATCAGCCCCAGCATTTT. Protein: CASNPGQGSNQPQHF.

The sample holds one count of this clone. The chain combines TRBV5-8 with TRBJ2-3; D ambiguous. In germline, CDR1 is SGHTS, CDR2 YDEGEE. The CDR3 is 17 residues long. V lost 4 bases and J lost 2, with 20 bases in between. CDR3 DNA sequence: TGTGCCAGCAGCCCCTACGAGTCGACTCCCGACACAGATACGCAGTATTTT. Its translation is CASSPYESTPDTDTQYF.

The rearrangement links TRBV2 to TRBJ1-2, with a weak D call TRBD1 (6 bases). Trimming shortened V by 3 bases and J by 6 bases, and 11 bases separated the two germline ends. The CDR3 contains 13 residues. The germline gives CDR1 SNHLY, CDR2 FYNNEI. The CDR3 here is CASSDTGRNGYTF. The CDR3 DNA is TGTGCCAGCAGTGATACAGGGAGAAATGGCTACACCTTC. Full variable domain (rest looked up from reference TRBV2 and TRBJ1-2): EPEVTQTPSHQVTQMGQEVILRCVPISNHLYFYWYRQILGQKVEFLVSFYNNEISEKSEIFDDQFSVERPDGSNFTLKIRSTKLEDSAMYFCASSDTGRNGYTFGSGTRLTVV.

The rearrangement uses TRBV7-9 and TRBJ2-1; D gene unclear. V was trimmed by 0 bases and J by 4 bases, leaving 7 bases between them. Germline V CDR1 and CDR2: SEHNR, FQNEAQ (reference sequence). The length of the CDR3 is 14 residues. CDR3 nucleotide sequence: TGTGCCAGCAGCTTAGCGTTAGCTTACAATGAGCAGTTCTTC. Amino acids: CASSLALAYNEQFF.

The rearrangement uses TRBV13 and TRBJ1-2, with a possible D match to TRBD1 (6 bases). Germline values: CDR1 PRHDT, CDR2 FYEKMQ (reference sequence). The CDR3 has 12 residues. V lost 5 bases to trimming and J lost 5 bases, with 9 bases between them. Written as DNA, the CDR3 is TGTGCCAGCAGCCCCAGGGGTTATGGCTACACCTTC. Translating it yields CASSPRGYGYTF.

The chain has TRBV4-3 and TRBJ2-7; tentatively, D is TRBD1 (5 bases). This CDR3 has 13 residues. V was shortened by 5 bases and J by 3 bases, with 11 bases between the two germline ends. Per germline, CDR1 LGHNA and CDR2 YSLEER. This CDR3 is CASSETQGYEQYF. The CDR3 DNA is TGCGCCAGCAGCGAAACCCAGGGCTACGAGCAGTACTTC.

This chain uses TRBV29-1 with TRBJ2-2, with D perhaps TRBD2 (7 bases). Trimming pared 1 base from V and 2 bases from J, leaving 11 bases between. In germline, CDR1 is SQVTM, CDR2 ANQGSEA. The CDR3 is made up of 15 amino acids. CDR3 in DNA: TGCAGCGTTGAAGGAGGCGGGGGCAACACCGGGGAGCTGTTTTTT. It is translated as CSVEGGGGNTGELFF.